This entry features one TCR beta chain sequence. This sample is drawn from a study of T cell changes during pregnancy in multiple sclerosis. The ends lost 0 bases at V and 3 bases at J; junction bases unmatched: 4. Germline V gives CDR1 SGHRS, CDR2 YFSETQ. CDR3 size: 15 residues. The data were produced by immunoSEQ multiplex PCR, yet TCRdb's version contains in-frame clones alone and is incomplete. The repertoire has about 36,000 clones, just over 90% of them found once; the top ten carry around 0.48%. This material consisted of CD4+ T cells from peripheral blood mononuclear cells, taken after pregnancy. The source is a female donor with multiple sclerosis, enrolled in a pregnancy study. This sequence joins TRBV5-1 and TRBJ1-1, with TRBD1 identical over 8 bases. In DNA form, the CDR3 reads TGCGCCAGCAGCTTGGGGTCAGGGGGCCACACTGAAGCTTTCTTT. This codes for CASSLGSGGHTEAFF.